This record covers a single T cell receptor (beta chain). The sample originates from a study of blood T cell repertoires in COVID-19. The CDR3 runs to 16 residues. TCRdb's copy holds only in-frame clones and misses some; the assay was immunoSEQ multiplex PCR. The sample lists roughly 500,000 clones, 88% occurring once. Sequencing used PBMCs or T cells enriched from blood (not recorded which). The source of this sequence is a woman between 35 and 50 years old who had recovered from COVID-19. This chain links TRBV12-1 with TRBJ2-2; the D call in the table, TRBD1, was not verified against the DNA. TRBV12-1 is a pseudogene locus. The CDR3 protein is CASSPVPPGAPGELFF. CDR3 DNA: TGTGCCAGCAGCCCTGTCCCTCCAGGGGCCCCCGGGGAGCTGTTTTTT.